The 4 T cell receptor beta chains reported below all come from one sample, sequenced in a study of OX40 agonist ivuxolimab in advanced cancers. Data came from immunoSEQ multiplex PCR; TCRdb stores just in-frame clones and leaves some out. The sample yields about 13,000 clones, about 68% seen once. This material consisted of CD4+ or CD8+ T cells sorted from blood, taken in a trial of the OX40 agonist ivuxolimab. These receptors all stem from an adult with an advanced solid tumor such as melanoma, head and neck, liver or kidney cancer.

The genes are TRBV5-1 and TRBJ1-1; D ambiguous. This CDR3 contains 13 residues. Trimming cost V 1 base and J 4 bases, with 8 bases left between them. Per the germline V gene, CDR1 is SGHRS and CDR2 is YFSETQ. The CDR3 is CASSLTVATEAFF. CDR3 coding DNA: TGCGCCAGCAGCTTGACCGTTGCCACTGAAGCTTTCTTT.

The table lists this clone with a count of one. The rearrangement uses TRBV2 and TRBJ2-7, with 8 bases that match TRBD1. This CDR3 is 15 amino acids long. Per germline, CDR1 SNHLY and CDR2 FYNNEI. The J segment lost 3 bases and the V segment lost 11 bases, leaving 15 bases of the junction unmatched. The CDR3 DNA is TGTGCCTCCTGGGGGGCAGGGGGCGAGTTCTACGAGCAGTACTTC. Protein product: CASWGAGGEFYEQYF.

The chain is built from TRBV7-9 and TRBJ2-7; TRBD2 matches 10 bases. The CDR3 sequence is 14 residues long. In germline, CDR1 is SEHNR, CDR2 FQNEAQ (reference sequence). V gave up 5 bases and J gave up 2 bases; unmatched junction bases: 3. The CDR3 loop is CASSKSGRAYEQYF. CDR3 bases: TGTGCCAGCAGCAAGAGCGGGAGGGCCTACGAGCAGTACTTC.

This chain's CDR3 is CASSLSGLNEQFF. The CDR3, as DNA: TGTGCCAGCAGCCTCAGCGGACTCAATGAGCAGTTCTTC. The chain recombines TRBV9 with TRBJ2-1; D perhaps matches TRBD2 (5 bases). The CDR3 covers 13 residues. V shed 4 bases and J shed 6 bases, with 11 bases lying between them. The germline CDR1 and CDR2 sequences are SGDLS and YYNGEE.